This T cell receptor beta chain derives from a study of T cell responses to AZD1222 COVID-19 vaccine. Study overall: Analyses pooled second doses at about 4 or about 12 weeks. Study-level findings and limits: Only a handful of people who got AZD1222 tested seropositive at baseline. Nearly half of spike-specific TCRs reportedly target variant regions that are unmutated in the B.1.351 and B.1.1.7 variants. There were vaccine-associated CD4 TCRs across spike, dominant at 160-218 and 743-854.

As regards this clone: Its antigen is as yet unknown.

Method: immunoSEQ multiplex PCR; TCRdb's copy keeps in-frame clones and lacks some. Found here are around 110,000 clones, approximately 83% of them singletons; the top ten hold roughly 9%. The CDR3 totals 14 residues. The germline V gene has CDR1 SNHLY and CDR2 FYNNEI. Trimming at V came to 5 bases and at J to 7 bases, leaving 9 bases not matched to a gene. The V gene is TRBV2, the J gene TRBJ2-7; 9 bases are a match to TRBD2. This receptor was obtained from an adult in good health. The sample consisted of peripheral blood, taken on day 0 of AZD1222 vaccination. CDR3 loop: CASSPGLAVQEQYF. The CDR3 coding sequence is TGTGCCAGCAGTCCGGGACTAGCTGTCCAAGAGCAGTACTTC.